This T cell receptor beta chain derives from a study of T cells in Graves' hyperthyroidism and ophthalmopathy. Study information: At the time of initial diagnosis and before any treatment, peripheral blood was collected. The study, taken as a whole, reports: In blood, most of the thyroid clonotypes expanded above 0.001 were also present.

Among ophthalmopathy patients, the Clinical Activity Score reached at least 3, the NOSPECS grade reached at least 4, and duration remained under 3 months. Uncontrolled infections, other autoimmune diseases, pregnancy or lactation led to exclusion of patients. Germline values: CDR1 LGHNT, CDR2 FRNRAP. This CDR3 region has 14 residues. V was cut by 4 bases and J by 5 bases, with 12 bases left in between. Many counts were recorded for this clonotype. Its antigen is unidentified. There were TCR beta CDR3 regions amplified from RNA transcripts. Carried out on the TCR CDR3, a first-round RT-PCR used the HTBI primer set. One entry per CDR3 protein results from TCRdb running MiXCR on the multiplex PCR reads. Of hundreds of thousands of distinct CDR3 sequences in the sample, roughly 14% are singletons; the top ten hold approximately 4.3%.

The rearrangement joins TRBV12-5 to TRBJ2-4; D not resolved. Sequencing was carried out using blood. This clonotype originated in a middle-aged woman with Graves' ophthalmopathy. The CDR3 spells CASGSGQIQNIQYF. CDR3 coding DNA: TGTGCTAGTGGTTCTGGGCAAATACAAAACATTCAGTACTTC.